This T cell receptor beta chain derives from a study of graft-versus-host responses after intestinal transplantation. Study summary: Multivisceral, liver-intestinal, or isolated intestinal grafts went to recipients. Anti-thymocyte globulin induction was given to all recipients, followed by tacrolimus and steroids for about 3 years. Study-wide points: Where graft-donor T cell macrochimerism was present, patients had high graft-versus-host to host-versus-graft clonal ratios in allografts.

Tissue from the graft was processed to free its intraepithelial and lamina propria lymphocytes. This CDR3 contains 14 residues. The V gene lost 4 bases and the J gene lost 0 bases, with 9 bases spanning the gap. Germline V gene data show CDR1 as SEHNR and CDR2 as FQNEAQ (reference sequence). TCRdb's copy holds only in-frame clones and misses some; the assay was immunoSEQ multiplex PCR. The profile shows around 15,000 clones, 75% to 90% of them singletons. With respect to this clone: The antigen is not known.

Source: ileum tissue, taken about 15 weeks after intestinal transplant. The sequence came from a human patient who received an intestinal transplant, so some T cells may come from the graft donor. The chain couples TRBV7-9 to TRBJ2-5; D is unclear. The CDR3: CASSSPLYQETQYF. The CDR3 bases are TGTGCCAGCAGCTCACCACTATACCAAGAGACCCAGTACTTC. The complete variable domain, with remaining parts taken from reference TRBV7-9 and TRBJ2-5, reads DTGVSQNPRHKITKRGQNVTFRCDPISEHNRLYWYRQTLGQGPEFLTYFQNEAQLEKSRLLSDRFSAERPKGSFSTLEIQRTEQGDSAMYLCASSSPLYQETQYFGPGTRLLVL.